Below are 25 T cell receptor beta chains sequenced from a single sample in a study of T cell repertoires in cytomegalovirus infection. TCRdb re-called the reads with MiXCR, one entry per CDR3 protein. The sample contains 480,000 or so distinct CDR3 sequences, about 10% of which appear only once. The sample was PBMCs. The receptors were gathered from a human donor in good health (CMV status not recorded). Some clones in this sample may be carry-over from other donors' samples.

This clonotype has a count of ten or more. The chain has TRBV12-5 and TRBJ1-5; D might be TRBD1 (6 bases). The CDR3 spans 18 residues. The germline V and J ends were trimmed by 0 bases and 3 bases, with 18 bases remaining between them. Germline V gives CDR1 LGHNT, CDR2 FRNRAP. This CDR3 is CASGLVSRGRNLNQPQHF. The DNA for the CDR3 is TGTGCTAGTGGTTTGGTCTCCAGGGGCCGTAACCTCAATCAGCCCCAGCATTTT.

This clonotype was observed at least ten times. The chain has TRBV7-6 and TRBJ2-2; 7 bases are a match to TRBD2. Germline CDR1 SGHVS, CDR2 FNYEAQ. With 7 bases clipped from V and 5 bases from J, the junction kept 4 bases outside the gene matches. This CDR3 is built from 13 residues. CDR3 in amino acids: CASISGGTGELFF. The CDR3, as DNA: TGTGCCAGCATCTCCGGGGGGACCGGGGAGCTGTTTTTT.

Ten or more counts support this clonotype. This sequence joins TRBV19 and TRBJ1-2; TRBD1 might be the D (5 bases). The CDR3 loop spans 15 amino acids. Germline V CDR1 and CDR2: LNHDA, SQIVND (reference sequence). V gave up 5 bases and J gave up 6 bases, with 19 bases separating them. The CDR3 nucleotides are TGTGCCAGTAGTGCGCCGGACAAGATGGCCAATGGCTACACCTTC. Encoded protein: CASSAPDKMANGYTF. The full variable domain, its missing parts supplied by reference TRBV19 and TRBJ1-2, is DGGITQSPKYLFRKEGQNVTLSCEQNLNHDAMYWYRQDPGQGLRLIYYSQIVNDFQKGDIAEGYSVSREKKESFPLTVTSAQKNPTAFYLCASSAPDKMANGYTFGSGTRLTVV.

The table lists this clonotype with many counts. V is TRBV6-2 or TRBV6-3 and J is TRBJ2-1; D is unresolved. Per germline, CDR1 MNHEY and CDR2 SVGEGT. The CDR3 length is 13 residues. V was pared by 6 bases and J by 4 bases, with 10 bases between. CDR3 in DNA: TGTGCCAGCAGCGGACCCCCATACAATGAGCAGTTCTTC. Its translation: CASSGPPYNEQFF.

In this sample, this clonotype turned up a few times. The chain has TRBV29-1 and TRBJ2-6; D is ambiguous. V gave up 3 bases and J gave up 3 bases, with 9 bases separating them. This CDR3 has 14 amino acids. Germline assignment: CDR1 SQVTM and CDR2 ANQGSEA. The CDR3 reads CSVDTALGANVLTF. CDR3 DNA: TGCAGCGTTGACACCGCCCTTGGGGCCAACGTCCTGACTTTC.

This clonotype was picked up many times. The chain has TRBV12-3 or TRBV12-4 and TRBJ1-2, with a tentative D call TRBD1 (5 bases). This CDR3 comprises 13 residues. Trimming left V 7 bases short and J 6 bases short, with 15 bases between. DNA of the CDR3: TGTGCCAGCACCCCTAGCGGACACAATGGCTACACCTTC. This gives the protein CASTPSGHNGYTF.

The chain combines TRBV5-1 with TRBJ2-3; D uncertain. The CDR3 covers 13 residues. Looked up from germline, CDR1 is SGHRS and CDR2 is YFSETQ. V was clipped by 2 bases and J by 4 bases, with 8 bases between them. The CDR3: CASSLNLADTQYF. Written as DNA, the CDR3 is TGCGCCAGCAGCTTAAACCTCGCAGATACGCAGTATTTT.

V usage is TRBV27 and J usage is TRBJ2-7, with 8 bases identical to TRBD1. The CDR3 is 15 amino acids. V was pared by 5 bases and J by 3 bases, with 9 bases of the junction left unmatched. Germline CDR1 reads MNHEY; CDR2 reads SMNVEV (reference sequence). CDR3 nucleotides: TGTGCCAGCAGTCAGTACACAGGGGGTAACTACGAGCAGTACTTC. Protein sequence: CASSQYTGGNYEQYF.

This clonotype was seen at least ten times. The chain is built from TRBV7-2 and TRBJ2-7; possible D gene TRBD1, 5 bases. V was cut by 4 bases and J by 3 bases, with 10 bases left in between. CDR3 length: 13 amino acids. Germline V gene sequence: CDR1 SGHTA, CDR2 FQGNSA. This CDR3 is CASSSQAGYEQYF. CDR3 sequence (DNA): TGTGCCAGCAGCTCACAGGCCGGCTACGAGCAGTACTTC.

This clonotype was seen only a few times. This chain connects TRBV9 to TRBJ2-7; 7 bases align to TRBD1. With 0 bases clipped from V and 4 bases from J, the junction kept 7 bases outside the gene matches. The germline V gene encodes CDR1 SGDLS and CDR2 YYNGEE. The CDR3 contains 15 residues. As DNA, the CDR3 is TGTGCCAGCAGCGTAGAAGACAGGGTTTGGTACGAGCAGTACTTC. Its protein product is CASSVEDRVWYEQYF.

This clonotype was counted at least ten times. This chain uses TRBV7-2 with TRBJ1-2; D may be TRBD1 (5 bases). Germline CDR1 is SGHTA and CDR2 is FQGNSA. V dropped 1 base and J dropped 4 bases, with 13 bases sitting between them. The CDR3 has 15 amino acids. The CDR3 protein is CASSLERQTFYGYTF. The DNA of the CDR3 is TGTGCCAGCAGCTTAGAACGACAGACCTTCTATGGCTACACCTTC.

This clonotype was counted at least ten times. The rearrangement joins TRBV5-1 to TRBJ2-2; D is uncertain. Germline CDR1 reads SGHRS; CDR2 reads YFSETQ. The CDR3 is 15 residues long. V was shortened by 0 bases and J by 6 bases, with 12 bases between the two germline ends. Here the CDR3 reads CASSLEGSFAGELFF. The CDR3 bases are TGCGCCAGCAGCTTGGAGGGCAGTTTCGCCGGGGAGCTGTTTTTT. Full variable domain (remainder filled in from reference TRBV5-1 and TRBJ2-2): KAGVTQTPRYLIKTRGQQVTLSCSPISGHRSVSWYQQTPGQGLQFLFEYFSETQRNKGNFPGRFSGRQFSNSRSEMNVSTLELGDSALYLCASSLEGSFAGELFFGEGSRLTVL.

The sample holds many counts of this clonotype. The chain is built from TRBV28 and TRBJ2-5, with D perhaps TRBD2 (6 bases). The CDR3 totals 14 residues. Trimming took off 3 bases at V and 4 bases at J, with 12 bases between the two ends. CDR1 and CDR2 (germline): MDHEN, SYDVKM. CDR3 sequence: CASSFRGFGETQYF. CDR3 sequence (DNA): TGTGCCAGCAGTTTTCGGGGGTTTGGAGAGACCCAGTACTTC.

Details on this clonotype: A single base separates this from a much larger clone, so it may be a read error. For the CDR3, the DNA is TGTGCCACCAACAGAGATGGGGGGACCGGGACTCCGATTTTC. Residues: CATNRDGGTGTPIF. The V gene is TRBV15, the J gene TRBJ2-7; D may be TRBD2 (6 bases). The CDR3 extends over 14 amino acids. Germline CDR1 LNHNV, CDR2 YYDKDF (reference sequence).

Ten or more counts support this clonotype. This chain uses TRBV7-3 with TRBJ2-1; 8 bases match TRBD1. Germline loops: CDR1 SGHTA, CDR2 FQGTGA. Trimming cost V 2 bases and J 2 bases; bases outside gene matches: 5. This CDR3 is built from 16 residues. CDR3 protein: CASSLLTGGPYNEQFF. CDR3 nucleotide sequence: TGTGCCAGCAGCTTACTTACAGGGGGTCCCTACAATGAGCAGTTCTTC.

The CDR3 here is CSARDRPSSYEQYF. The CDR3 region has the DNA TGCAGTGCTAGAGATCGACCAAGCTCCTACGAGCAGTACTTC. The chain has TRBV20-1 and TRBJ2-7, with D hard to call. V was clipped by 0 bases and J by 0 bases, with 9 bases between them. The CDR3 is 14 amino acids. Per germline, CDR1 DFQATT and CDR2 SNEGSKA (reference sequence).

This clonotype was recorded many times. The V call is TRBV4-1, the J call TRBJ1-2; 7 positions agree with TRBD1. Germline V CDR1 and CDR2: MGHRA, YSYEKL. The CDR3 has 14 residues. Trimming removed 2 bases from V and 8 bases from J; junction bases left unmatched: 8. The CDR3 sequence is CASSQLTGNWGYTF. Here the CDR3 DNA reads TGCGCCAGCAGCCAACTGACAGGGAATTGGGGCTACACCTTC.

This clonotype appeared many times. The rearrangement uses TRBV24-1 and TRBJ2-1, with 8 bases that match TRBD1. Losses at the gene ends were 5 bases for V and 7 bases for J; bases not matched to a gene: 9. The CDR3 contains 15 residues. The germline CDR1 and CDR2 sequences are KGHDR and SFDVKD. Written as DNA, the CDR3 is TGTGCCACCAGTGCCCTCGGACAGGGTGAAAATGAGCAGTTCTTC. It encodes CATSALGQGENEQFF.

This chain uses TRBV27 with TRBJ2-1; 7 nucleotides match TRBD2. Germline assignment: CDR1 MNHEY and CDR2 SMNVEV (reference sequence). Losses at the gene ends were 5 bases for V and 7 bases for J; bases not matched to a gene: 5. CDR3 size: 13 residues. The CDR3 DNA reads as TGTGCCAGCAGTACCGGGAGGCGGAATGAGCAGTTCTTC. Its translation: CASSTGRRNEQFF.

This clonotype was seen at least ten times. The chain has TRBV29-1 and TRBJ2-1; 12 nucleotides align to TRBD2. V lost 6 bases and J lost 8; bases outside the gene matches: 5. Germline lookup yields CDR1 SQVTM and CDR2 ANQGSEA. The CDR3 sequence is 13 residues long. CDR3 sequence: CSVSSGRADEQFF. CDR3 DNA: TGCAGCGTATCTAGCGGGAGGGCCGATGAGCAGTTCTTC.

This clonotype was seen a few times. In nucleotides, the CDR3 is TGTGCCAGCAGTTACGTACAGGGTGGAGGCTACACCTTC. Residues: CASSYVQGGGYTF. The rearrangement uses TRBV6-5 and TRBJ1-2, with D maybe TRBD1 (6 bases). The V gene lost 2 bases and the J gene lost 8 bases, with 12 bases spanning the gap. The CDR3 is made up of 13 amino acids. The germline V gene has CDR1 MNHEY and CDR2 SVGAGI.

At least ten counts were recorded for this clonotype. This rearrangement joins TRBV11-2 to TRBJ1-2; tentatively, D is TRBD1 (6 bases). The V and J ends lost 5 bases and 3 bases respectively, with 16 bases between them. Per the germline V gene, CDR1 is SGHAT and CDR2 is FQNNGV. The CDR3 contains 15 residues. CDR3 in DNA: TGTGCCAGCAGCCTGTCACCCGGGACACACTATGGCTACACCTTC. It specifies CASSLSPGTHYGYTF.

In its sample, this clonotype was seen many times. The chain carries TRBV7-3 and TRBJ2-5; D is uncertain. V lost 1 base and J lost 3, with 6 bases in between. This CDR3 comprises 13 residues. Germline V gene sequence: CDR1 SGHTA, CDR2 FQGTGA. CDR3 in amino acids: CASSLIREETQYF. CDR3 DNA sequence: TGTGCCAGCAGCTTAATCAGAGAAGAGACCCAGTACTTC. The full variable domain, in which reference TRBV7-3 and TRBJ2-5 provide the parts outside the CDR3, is GAGVSQTPSNKVTEKGKYVELRCDPISGHTALYWYRQSLGQGPEFLIYFQGTGAADDSGLPNDRFFAVRPEGSVSTLKIQRTERGDSAVYLCASSLIREETQYFGPGTRLLVL.

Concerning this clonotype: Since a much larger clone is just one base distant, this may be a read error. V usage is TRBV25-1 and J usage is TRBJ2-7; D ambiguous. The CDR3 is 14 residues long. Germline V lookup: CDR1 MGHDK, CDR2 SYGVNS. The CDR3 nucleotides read TGTGCCAGCAGTGGACCTCATGAGACCTACGAGCTGTACTTC. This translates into CASSGPHETYELYF.

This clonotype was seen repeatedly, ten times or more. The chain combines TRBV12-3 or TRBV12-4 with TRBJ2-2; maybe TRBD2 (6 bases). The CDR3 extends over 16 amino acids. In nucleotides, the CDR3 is TGTGCTTTCGGAGGGGTGGACGCTCCAAACACCGGGGAGCTGTTTTTT. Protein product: CAFGGVDAPNTGELFF.